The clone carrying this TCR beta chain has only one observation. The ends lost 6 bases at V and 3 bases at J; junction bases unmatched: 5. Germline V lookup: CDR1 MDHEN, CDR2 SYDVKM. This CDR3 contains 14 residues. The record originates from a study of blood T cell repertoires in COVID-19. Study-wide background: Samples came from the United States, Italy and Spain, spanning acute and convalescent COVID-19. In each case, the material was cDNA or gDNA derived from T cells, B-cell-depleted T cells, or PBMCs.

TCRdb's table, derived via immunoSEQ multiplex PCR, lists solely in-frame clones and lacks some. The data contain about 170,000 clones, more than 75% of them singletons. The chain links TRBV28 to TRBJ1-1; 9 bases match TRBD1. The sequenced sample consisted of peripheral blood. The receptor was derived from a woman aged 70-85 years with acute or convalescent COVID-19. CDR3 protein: CASSEQGADTEAFF. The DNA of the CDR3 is TGTGCCAGCAGCGAACAGGGGGCGGACACTGAAGCTTTCTTT.